The present entry profiles one TCR beta chain with its context. The antigen is unknown. The CDR3 is 15 amino acids. Deletions cut 5 bases from V and 5 bases from J, with 18 bases between. Germline lookup yields CDR1 SEHNR and CDR2 FQNEAQ (reference sequence). The data derive from a study of cytomegalovirus exposure and HLA in healthy donors. As for the study in general: The roughly 130 validation repertoires used the same platform as the approximately 700 first-cohort repertoires, a later analysis reported. Study observations and caveats: Confirmation in vitro established that three CMV-associated chains were specific for CMV antigens.

Some clones are missing from TCRdb's copy, which holds only in-frame ones; the method was immunoSEQ multiplex PCR. Counted here are 100,000 to 130,000 clones, around 85% occurring once; the ten biggest clones make up 3%. The sequenced material came from PBMCs. This receptor was obtained from a woman between 18 and 29 years old in good health and CMV-seronegative. This rearrangement joins TRBV7-9 to TRBJ2-5; unclear D gene. The CDR3 sequence is CASSAFKVGQETQYF. CDR3 in DNA: TGTGCCAGCAGCGCCTTTAAGGTGGGCCAGGAGACCCAGTACTTC.